This is a list of T cell receptor beta chains from one sample in a study of blood T cell repertoires in COVID-19. Sequencing used immunoSEQ multiplex PCR; TCRdb keeps in-frame clones, though not all of them. The sample yields 45,000 to 70,000 clones, roughly 80% seen once. The sequencing sample was made of peripheral blood. The receptors stem from an older woman with acute or convalescent COVID-19. The conserved cysteine and the conserved F or W are not part of the CDR3 here.

>TRBJ2-1|TRBV2
ASISPAGARQWPF
>TRBJ2-1|TRBV19
ASSFGGAAGQF
>TRBJ2-1|TRBV5-1
ASRGLAEEQF
>TRBJ1-2|TRBV5-5
ASSFYRRDSPNYGYT
>TRBJ1-4|TRBV6-1
ASSGLGEKLF
>TRBJ1-6|TRBV29-1
SVTTGTGSPLH
>TRBJ1-3|TRBV9
ASSDTQGFSGNTIY
>TRBJ1-2|TRBV7-9
ASGDRGNYGYT
>TRBJ2-1|TRBV7-8
ASSLYWGIGNNEQF
>TRBJ2-5|TRBV3-1/TRBV3-2
ASSQAGGVRETQY
>TRBJ1-4|TRBV4-2
ASSQLALNPDRVEKLF
>TRBJ1-2|TRBV4-3
ASSQAGTGAYGYT
>TRBJ1-2|TRBV9
ASSEDTYGYT
>TRBJ2-1|TRBV27
ASTMGGDNEQF
>TRBJ2-5|TRBV4-1
ASSQDHQGRETQY
>TRBJ1-4|TRBV27
ASRGGRHGKVNEKLF
>TRBJ1-5|TRBV2
ASSEGRPPQPQH
>TRBJ2-3|TRBV6-6
ASSGTSGGNTQY
>TRBJ1-5|TRBV15
ATSRDTGEKPQH
>TRBJ2-1|TRBV12-5
ASGLSGDRVQQF
>TRBJ2-5|TRBV7-9
ASSQNSLVGQY
>TRBJ1-1|TRBV10-3
AISDPGQNTEAF
>TRBJ1-5|TRBV10-2
ASSDQASQPQH
>TRBJ1-1|TRBV7-9
ASSSAREEAF
>TRBJ2-7|TRBV5-4
ASSSGTGHIYEQY
>TRBJ1-4|TRBV29-1
SASGGADEKLF
>TRBJ2-7|TRBV7-2
ASSRSALSYEQY
>TRBJ2-2|TRBV7-9
ASRTQDRVDTGELF
>TRBJ2-3|TRBV7-2
ASSLEQAQY
>TRBJ1-1|TRBV11-2
ASSLERDTEAF
>TRBJ1-3|TRBV7-9
ASSVSGLASSGNTIY
>TRBJ2-1|TRBV5-1
ASSLDGTAYNEQF
>TRBJ1-1|TRBV29-1
SAKDTFYTEAF
>TRBJ1-3|TRBV6-1
ASSEWGVGNTIY
>TRBJ2-3|TRBV6-5
ASSYSGGDTQY
>TRBJ1-3|TRBV27
ASSPDSLSGNTIY
>TRBJ1-5|TRBV2
ASHDQGDQPQH
>TRBJ2-3|TRBV6-4
ASSDSPGLASSTDTQY
>TRBJ2-2|TRBV3-1/TRBV3-2
ASSQDRGVVGELF
>TRBJ1-1|TRBV7-9
ASSFTGGNTEAF
>TRBJ2-1|TRBV3-1/TRBV3-2
ASSPTGSYNEQF
>TRBJ2-1|TRBV9
ASSLTRQGGNEQF
>TRBJ1-4|TRBV3-1/TRBV3-2
ASSQRRGLNEKLF
>TRBJ1-2|TRBV12-3/TRBV12-4
ASSHRDGYT
>TRBJ2-3|TRBV10-3
ATAVLPSVPDTQY
>TRBJ1-1|TRBV18
ASSPYGGEAF
>TRBJ1-5|TRBV27
ACSPRTGEQPQH
>TRBJ1-1|TRBV7-3
ASSPGVSTNTEAF
>TRBJ2-1|TRBV6-5
ASLADRGQF
>TRBJ1-2|TRBV6-5
ASSPDRGYGGYT
>TRBJ1-2|TRBV24-1
ATSDPRDSYGYT
>TRBJ2-7|TRBV5-1
ASSLGTGGGYEQY
>TRBJ2-3|TRBV4-1
ASSQGDRSDTQY
>TRBJ1-1|TRBV18
ASSGSGNTEAF
>TRBJ2-1|TRBV24-1
ATSETLVSYNEQF
>TRBJ2-7|TRBV11-3
ASSLGGPGYEQY
>TRBJ2-3|TRBV9
ASSVRDTRADTQY
>TRBJ2-2|TRBV7-9
ASSSGQGFTGELF